This T cell receptor beta chain was obtained from a study of cytomegalovirus exposure and HLA in healthy donors. The length of the CDR3 is 13 residues. V was clipped by 6 bases and J by 7 bases; unmatched bases: 8. Germline CDR1 MDHEN, CDR2 SYDVKM. Regarding the study as a whole: High sensitivity and specificity were reportedly achieved when the classifier diagnosed cytomegalovirus status. The authors enumerated 150 to 200 TCR beta chains as linked to cytomegalovirus.

In regard to this clone: The antigen remains undetermined.

The protocol was immunoSEQ multiplex PCR, while the TCRdb copy is restricted to in-frame clones and leaves out a portion. The table shows around 400,000 clones, with roughly 85% occurring only once. This clonotype was sampled from a woman aged 18-29 years in good health and CMV-seronegative. The sample comprised PBMCs. The chain joins TRBV28 to TRBJ2-5; TRBD1 matches 7 bases. CDR3: CASSTDRVGTQYF. The CDR3 region has the DNA TGTGCCAGCAGCACCGACAGGGTTGGGACCCAGTACTTC.